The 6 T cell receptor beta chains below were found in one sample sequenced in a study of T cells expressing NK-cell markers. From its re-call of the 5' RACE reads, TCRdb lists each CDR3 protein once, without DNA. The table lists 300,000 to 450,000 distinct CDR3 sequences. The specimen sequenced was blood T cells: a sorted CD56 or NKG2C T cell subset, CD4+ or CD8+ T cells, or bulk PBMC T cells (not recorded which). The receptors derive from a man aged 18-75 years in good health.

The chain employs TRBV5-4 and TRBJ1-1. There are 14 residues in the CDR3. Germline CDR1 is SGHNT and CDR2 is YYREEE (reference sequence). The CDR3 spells CASSSTGRNTEAFF.

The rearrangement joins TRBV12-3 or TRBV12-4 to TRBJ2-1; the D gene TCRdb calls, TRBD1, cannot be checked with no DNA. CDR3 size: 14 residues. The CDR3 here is CASSLDYPRGEQFF.

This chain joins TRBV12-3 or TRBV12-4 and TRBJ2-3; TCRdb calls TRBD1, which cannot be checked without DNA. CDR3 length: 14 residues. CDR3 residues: CASSAYGGSDTQYF.

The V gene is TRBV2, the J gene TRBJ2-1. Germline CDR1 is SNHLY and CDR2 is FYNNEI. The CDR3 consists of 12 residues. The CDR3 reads CASSEWQFEQFF.

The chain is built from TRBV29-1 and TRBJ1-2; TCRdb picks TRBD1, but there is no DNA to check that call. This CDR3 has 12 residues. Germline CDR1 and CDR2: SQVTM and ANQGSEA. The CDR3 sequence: CSVQGVTYGYTF.

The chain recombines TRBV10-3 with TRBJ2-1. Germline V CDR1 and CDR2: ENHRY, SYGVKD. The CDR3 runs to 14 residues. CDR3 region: CAISEQSSYNEQFF.